This T cell receptor beta chain was observed in a study of patients and donors after allogeneic stem cell transplantation. This clonotype has a handful of counts. The germline V gene has CDR1 SGHRS and CDR2 YFSETQ. This CDR3 region has 15 residues. The V gene end was trimmed by 0 bases and the J gene end by 8 bases; junction bases not matched to a gene: 2. TCRdb re-called the RT-PCR reads with MiXCR, one entry per CDR3 protein. Of about a million distinct CDR3 sequences in the sample, roughly 18% are singletons; the top ten hold around 6%. The chain carries TRBV5-1 and TRBJ1-6; 10 positions match TRBD1. Sequences were obtained from blood, either unsorted or a sorted T cell fraction (not recorded which). This receptor was taken from a human donor who was either an allogeneic HSCT recipient or a stem cell or donor lymphocyte infusion donor (not recorded which). It is not recorded whose cells these are; they may come from a transplant donor. The CDR3 nucleotides are TGCGCCAGCAGCTTGGGGACAGGGGGAGATTCACCCCTCCACTTT. It encodes CASSLGTGGDSPLHF. Combining the CDR3 with reference TRBV5-1 and TRBJ1-6 gives the whole variable domain KAGVTQTPRYLIKTRGQQVTLSCSPISGHRSVSWYQQTPGQGLQFLFEYFSETQRNKGNFPGRFSGRQFSNSRSEMNVSTLELGDSALYLCASSLGTGGDSPLHFGNGTRLTVT.